This T cell receptor beta chain was obtained from a study of blood T cells in healthy people across ages. Findings and caveats of the study: With naive T cell percentage, TCR beta diversity showed a strong correlation. Investigators treated diversity estimates from one million T cells as underestimates. CMV status of donors was not determined, possibly confounding expanded clonotype changes.

The use of a sample-barcoded 5' primer and a J-beta primer mix characterized a second PCR of about 7 to 12 cycles. Via MiXCR, TCRdb re-called the 5' RACE reads, giving one row per CDR3 protein. The table has some 1.7 million distinct CDR3 sequences, under 30% seen once; the top ten hold 7.7%. Germline CDR1 reads LGHDT; CDR2 reads YNNKEL (reference sequence). V lost 5 bases to trimming and J lost 4 bases; unmatched junction nucleotides: 7. The CDR3 is 15 amino acids. Notes on this clonotype: The target antigen is unknown.

The rearrangement links TRBV3-1 to TRBJ2-4; TRBD2 matches at 8 bases. The sequence was collected from a woman aged 25 to 39 in good health. Sequencing was done on a sample of blood. DNA of the CDR3: TGTGCCAGCAGCTTAAACAGCGGGGGTAAAAACATTCAGTACTTC. Residues: CASSLNSGGKNIQYF.